This passage covers 6 T cell receptor beta chains from one sample sequenced in a study of cytomegalovirus exposure and HLA in healthy donors. The study ran its PCR with 60 Vbeta and 13 Jbeta primers. Repertoires were generated with immunoSEQ multiplex PCR, while TCRdb's copy carries only in-frame clones and drops some. The profile shows fewer than 250,000 clones, under 85% of them singletons. Specimen: PBMCs. The source is a young woman in good health and CMV-seronegative.

Only a few counts were recorded for this clone. The chain joins TRBV11-3 to TRBJ2-7; TRBD1 matches 11 bases. This CDR3 is 13 amino acids long. CDR1 is SGHNT and CDR2 is YENEEA in the germline V gene. J was trimmed by 1 base and V by 8 bases; bases with no gene match: 1. The CDR3 DNA follows: TGTGCCAGCCGGGACAGGGGGTCCTACGAGCAGTACTTC. Translation: CASRDRGSYEQYF.

This clone appeared a few times. The chain carries TRBV25-1 and TRBJ2-7; no clear D gene. V shed 1 base and J shed 6 bases, with 13 bases lying between them. CDR3 length: 14 residues. Germline V lookup: CDR1 MGHDK, CDR2 SYGVNS. The CDR3 sequence: CASSEFSPASEQYF. The CDR3 DNA is TGTGCCAGCAGTGAATTCTCCCCCGCGTCCGAGCAGTACTTC.

J is TRBJ2-2 and V is TRBV7-2; 8 nucleotides align to TRBD1. Per the germline V gene, CDR1 is SGHTA and CDR2 is FQGNSA. Unmatched junction bases numbered 2, after V lost 5 bases and J lost 6 bases. CDR3 size: 13 residues. The CDR3 reads CASSEQGAGELFF. CDR3 sequence (DNA): TGTGCCAGCAGCGAACAGGGGGCCGGGGAGCTGTTTTTT.

This clone was observed a single time. The V and J genes are TRBV30 and TRBJ1-2; TRBD1 matches at 7 bases. Germline loops: CDR1 GTSNPN, CDR2 SVGIG (reference sequence). J gave up 1 base and V 6 bases, and 20 bases lay outside the gene matches. The CDR3 consists of 18 residues. The CDR3 region is CACFGISGGIGNNYGYTF. The CDR3 DNA reads as TGTGCCTGCTTTGGCATCTCAGGGGGGATTGGTAATAACTATGGCTACACCTTC.

The chain joins TRBV27 to TRBJ2-5, with TRBD2 identical over 10 bases. The DNA end is a closer match to TRBJ2-7, so the J assignment may be wrong. The CDR3 consists of 16 residues. CDR1 is MNHEY, CDR2 SMNVEV, per germline (reference sequence). The CDR3 spells CASSLWKTGTSDEQYF. The DNA of the CDR3 is TGTGCCAGCAGTTTATGGAAAACCGGGACTAGCGACGAGCAGTACTTC.

V gene TRBV11-3 combines with J gene TRBJ2-1; maybe TRBD2 (6 bases). The CDR3 covers 13 residues. The germline V and J ends were trimmed by 4 bases and 3 bases, with 7 bases remaining between them. Germline V gene lookup returns CDR1 SGHNT and CDR2 YENEEA. CDR3 in DNA: TGTGCCAGCAGCTCGGACTACTACAATGAGCAGTTCTTC. Amino acid sequence: CASSSDYYNEQFF.